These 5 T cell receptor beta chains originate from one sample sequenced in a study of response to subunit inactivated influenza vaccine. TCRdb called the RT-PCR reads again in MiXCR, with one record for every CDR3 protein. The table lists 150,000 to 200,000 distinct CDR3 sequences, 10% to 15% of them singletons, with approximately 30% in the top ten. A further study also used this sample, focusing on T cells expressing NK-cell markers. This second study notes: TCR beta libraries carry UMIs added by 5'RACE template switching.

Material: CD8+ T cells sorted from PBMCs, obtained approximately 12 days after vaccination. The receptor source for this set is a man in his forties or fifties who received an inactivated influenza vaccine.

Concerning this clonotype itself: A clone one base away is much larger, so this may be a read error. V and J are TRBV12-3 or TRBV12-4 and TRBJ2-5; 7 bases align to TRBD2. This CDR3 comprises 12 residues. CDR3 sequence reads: CASSSGRETLYF. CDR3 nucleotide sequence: TGTGCCAGCAGCTCAGGGCGGGAGACCCTGTACTTC.

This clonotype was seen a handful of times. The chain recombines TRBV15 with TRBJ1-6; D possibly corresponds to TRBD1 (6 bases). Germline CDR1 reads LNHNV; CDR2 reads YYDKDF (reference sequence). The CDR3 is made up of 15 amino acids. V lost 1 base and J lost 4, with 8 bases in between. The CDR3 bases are TGTGCCACCAGCAGAGGGACAGATTATAATTCACCCCTCCACTTT. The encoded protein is CATSRGTDYNSPLHF. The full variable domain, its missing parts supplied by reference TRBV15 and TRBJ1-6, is DAMVIQNPRYQVTQFGKPVTLSCSQTLNHNVMYWYQQKSSQAPKLLFHYYDKDFNNEADTPDNFQSRRPNTSFCFLDIRSPGLGDTAMYLCATSRGTDYNSPLHFGNGTRLTVT.

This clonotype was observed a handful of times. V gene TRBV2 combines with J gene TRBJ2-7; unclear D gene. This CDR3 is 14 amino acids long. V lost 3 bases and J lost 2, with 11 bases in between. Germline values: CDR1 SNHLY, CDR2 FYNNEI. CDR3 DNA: TGTGCCAGCAGTGATTTCGCGGTGACCTACGAGCAGTACTTC. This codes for CASSDFAVTYEQYF.

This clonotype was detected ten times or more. This CDR3 reads CASSVAGGDSADTQYF. DNA for the CDR3: TGTGCCAGCAGCGTAGCAGGGGGCGATTCAGCAGATACGCAGTATTTT. This chain joins TRBV9 and TRBJ2-3; 8 bases line up with TRBD1. Losses at the gene ends were 0 bases for V and 4 bases for J; bases not matched to a gene: 7. This CDR3 comprises 16 residues. Germline CDR1 and CDR2: SGDLS and YYNGEE.

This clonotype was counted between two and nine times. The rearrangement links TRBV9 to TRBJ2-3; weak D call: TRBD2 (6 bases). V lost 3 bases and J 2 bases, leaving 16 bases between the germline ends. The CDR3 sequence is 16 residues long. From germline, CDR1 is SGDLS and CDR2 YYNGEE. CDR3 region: CASSALAGSFTDTQYF. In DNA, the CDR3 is TGTGCCAGCAGCGCACTAGCTGGGTCCTTCACAGATACGCAGTATTTT.